This TCR beta chain derives from a study of OX40 agonist ivuxolimab in advanced cancers. Trimming removed 6 bases from V and 7 bases from J; junction bases left unmatched: 16. This CDR3 region has 17 residues. Looked up from germline, CDR1 is MDHEN and CDR2 is SYDVKM. As regards this clone: Its antigen is still unknown.

The study, taken as a whole, reports: Determination of antigen specificity was not performed for the expanded peripheral T cells.

Assay: immunoSEQ multiplex PCR; the TCRdb copy retains only in-frame clones and omits some. The sample has roughly 40,000 clones, about 90% seen once. The sequences come from CD4+ or CD8+ T cells sorted from blood, collected in a trial of the OX40 agonist ivuxolimab. This clonotype originated in an adult with an advanced solid tumor such as melanoma, head and neck, liver or kidney cancer. The rearrangement uses TRBV28 and TRBJ2-3, with 10 bases that match TRBD2. As DNA, the CDR3 is TGTGCCAGCAGGGCCCCAGCGGGAGGGGGCCGGGGCTATACGCAGTATTTT. Its protein is CASRAPAGGGRGYTQYF.